This T cell receptor beta chain was captured by sequencing in a study of cytomegalovirus exposure and HLA in healthy donors. Primers included in the PCR were 60 Vbeta and 13 Jbeta primers. Clones were read by immunoSEQ multiplex PCR, and TCRdb kept only the in-frame ones, dropping some. The sample carries approximately 170,000 clones, around 78% recorded once. V gave up 2 bases and J gave up 4 bases, with 14 bases separating them. Germline V gene data show CDR1 as SGHNT and CDR2 as YYREEE (reference sequence). The CDR3 runs to 15 residues. Sequenced sample: PBMCs. The sequence derives from a man in his forties or fifties in good health and CMV-seronegative. This sequence joins TRBV5-4 and TRBJ2-3; D may be TRBD2 (5 bases). The CDR3 bases are TGTGCCAGCAGCTTTAACCTAGCCCAAGCAGATACGCAGTATTTT. Amino acid sequence: CASSFNLAQADTQYF.